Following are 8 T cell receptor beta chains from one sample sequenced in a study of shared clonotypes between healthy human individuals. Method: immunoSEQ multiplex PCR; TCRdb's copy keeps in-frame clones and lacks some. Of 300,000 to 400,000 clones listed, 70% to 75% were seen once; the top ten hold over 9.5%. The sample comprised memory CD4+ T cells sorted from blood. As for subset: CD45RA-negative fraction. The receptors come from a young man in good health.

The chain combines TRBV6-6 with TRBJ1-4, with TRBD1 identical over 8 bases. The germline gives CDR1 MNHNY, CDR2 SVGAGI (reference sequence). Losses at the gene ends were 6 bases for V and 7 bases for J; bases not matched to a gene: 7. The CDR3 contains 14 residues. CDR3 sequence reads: CASRDTGGVEKLFF. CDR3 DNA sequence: TGTGCCAGCAGGGATACAGGGGGAGTTGAAAAACTGTTTTTT.

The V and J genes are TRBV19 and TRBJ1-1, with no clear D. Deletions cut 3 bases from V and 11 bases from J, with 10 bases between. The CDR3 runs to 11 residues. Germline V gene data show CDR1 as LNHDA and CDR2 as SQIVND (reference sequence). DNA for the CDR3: TGTGCCAGTAGTATCCGGGAGGAGGCTTTCTTT. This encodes CASSIREEAFF.

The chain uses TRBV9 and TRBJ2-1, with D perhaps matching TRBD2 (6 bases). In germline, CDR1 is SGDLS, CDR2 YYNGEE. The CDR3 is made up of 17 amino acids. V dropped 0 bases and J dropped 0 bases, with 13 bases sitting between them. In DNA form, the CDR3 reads TGTGCCAGCAGCGTAGTTGGTAGCGGTAGCTCCTACAATGAGCAGTTCTTC. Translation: CASSVVGSGSSYNEQFF.

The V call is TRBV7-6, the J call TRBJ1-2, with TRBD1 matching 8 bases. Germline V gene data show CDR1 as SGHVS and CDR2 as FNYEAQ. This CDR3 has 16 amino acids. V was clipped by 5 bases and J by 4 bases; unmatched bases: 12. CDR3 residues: CASSKERAGGGYGYTF. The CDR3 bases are TGTGCCAGCAGCAAAGAGAGGGCAGGGGGCGGCTATGGCTACACCTTC.

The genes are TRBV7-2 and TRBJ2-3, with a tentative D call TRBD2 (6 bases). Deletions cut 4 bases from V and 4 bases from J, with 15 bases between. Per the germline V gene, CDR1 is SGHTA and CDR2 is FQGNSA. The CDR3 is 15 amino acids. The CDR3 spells CASSSDSPGADTQYF. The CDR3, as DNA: TGTGCCAGCAGCTCAGACTCCCCGGGGGCAGATACGCAGTATTTT.

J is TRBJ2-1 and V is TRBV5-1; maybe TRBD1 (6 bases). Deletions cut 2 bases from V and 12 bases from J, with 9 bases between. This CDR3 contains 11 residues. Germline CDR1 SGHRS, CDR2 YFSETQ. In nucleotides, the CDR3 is TGCGCCAGCAGCTTTGGGGGCCTGCAGTTCTTC. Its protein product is CASSFGGLQFF.

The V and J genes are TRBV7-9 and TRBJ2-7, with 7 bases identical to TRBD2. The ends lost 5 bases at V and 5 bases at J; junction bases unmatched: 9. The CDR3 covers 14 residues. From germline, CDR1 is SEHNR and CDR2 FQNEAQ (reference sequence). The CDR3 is CASSPGAGRNEQYF. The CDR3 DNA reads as TGTGCCAGCAGCCCTGGAGCGGGAAGGAACGAGCAGTACTTC. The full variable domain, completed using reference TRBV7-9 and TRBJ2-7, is DTGVSQNPRHKITKRGQNVTFRCDPISEHNRLYWYRQTLGQGPEFLTYFQNEAQLEKSRLLSDRFSAERPKGSFSTLEIQRTEQGDSAMYLCASSPGAGRNEQYFGPGTRLTVT.

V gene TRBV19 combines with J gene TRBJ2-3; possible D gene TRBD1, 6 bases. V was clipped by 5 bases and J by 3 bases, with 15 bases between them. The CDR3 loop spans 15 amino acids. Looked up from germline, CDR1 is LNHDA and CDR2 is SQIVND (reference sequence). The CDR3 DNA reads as TGTGCCAGTAGTCCCCAGGGGTCTTGGACAGATACGCAGTATTTT. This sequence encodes CASSPQGSWTDTQYF.